This TCR beta chain was obtained from a study of monozygotic twins with inflammatory bowel disease (dated by TCRdb to between 2018 and 2021). Background for the entire study: In total, about 30 monozygotic twin pairs made up the full study: 19 Danish pairs, all IBD-discordant, plus nine German pairs, of which four were IBD-concordant and five were IBD-discordant. Within discordant pairs, disease-associated traits were sought mainly by comparing IBD patients with their genetically identical healthy co-twins. Each individual had, on average, about 151 000 unique TCRalpha sequences and 181 000 unique TCRbeta sequences available for analysis. What the authors observed across the whole study: Repertoire similarity did not differ between concordant and discordant twins, possibly due to limited statistical power. The analysis was unable to tell different T cell subtypes apart. Measured by the inverse Simpson index, TCRbeta repertoire diversity was lower in IBD patients than in their healthy co-twins. Because patients were on differing immunosuppressive treatments, the repertoires may have picked up extra background noise and inter-individual variability. Fewer clonotypes were shared with other individuals by IBD patients than by healthy twins, most markedly in patients showing signs of disease activity. The results gave no support for a single strong signal or clonotype linked to IBD.

The germline V gene yields SGHAT for CDR1 and FQNNGV for CDR2. The CDR3 contains 18 residues, cysteine and phenylalanine counted. Only the protein sequence is given. Libraries came from 5' RACE. The input for every TCR library was roughly 3,300 ng of total RNA. cDNA was synthesized with SMARTScribe reverse transcriptase in eight separate reactions per sample. During cDNA synthesis, template switching was used to introduce unique molecular identifiers that contained a 6-nucleotide sample barcode. Two nested PCRs of about 16 and 10 cycles amplified the TCRalpha and TCRbeta cDNA, and bead purification followed each PCR. Before amplification, the cDNA was treated with uracil DNA-glycosylase and purified using the QIAquick PCR purification kit. The second PCR added Illumina TruSeq-compatible adapters along with sample-specific barcodes. TapeStation and Qubit were used to check library quality and concentration, and roughly 5 ng of each library went into the pool. Sequencing of the pooled libraries was done on an Illumina HiSeq2500 single-index Rapid Run using custom sequencing primers and 2 x 100 bp reads. Turning to the authors' computational methods: MiGEC version 1.2.6 was used for UMI-based consensus assembly, which corrected PCR and sequencing errors. MiXCR version 2.1.1 was used to carry out V(D)J alignment, clonotype assembly and CDR3 extraction. To normalise gene usage, clonotype sharing and MAIT/NKT TCR abundance, the top 1000, 10 000 and 20 000 clonotypes in each sample were analysed. After downsampling to 27 000 UMIs, diversity was calculated as the inverse Simpson index using the vegan R package. Paired Mann-Whitney U tests were applied to discordant twin pairs, and Benjamini-Hochberg correction was used for multiple testing. Each entry corresponds to one CDR3 protein sequence from reads that TCRdb reprocessed, and DNA is not given. Here the V and J calls rest on TCRdb's processing, not on the authors' analysis. This sample's records show some 160,000 distinct CDR3 sequences. The ten biggest clones cover about 7.4% of the sample.

With regard to this clonotype: The antigen this receptor binds is unknown.

From each donor, an approximately 2.5 ml peripheral blood sample was collected into PAXgene tubes and stored at -80 degrees C. Total RNA was isolated from whole blood with the PAXgene blood miRNA kit on an automated QIAcube, without T cell sorting. Peripheral blood from monozygotic twin pairs who were concordant or discordant for inflammatory bowel disease underwent deep TCRalpha and TCRbeta repertoire profiling using unique molecular barcoding. Smoking habits were recorded for all twin pairs, and each individual was classified as a current, former or never smoker. The rearrangement joined TRBV11-2 to TRBJ2-1; TCRdb's D gene call, TRBD1, goes unchecked for lack of DNA. The TCR originated in a human donor with ulcerative colitis or Crohn's disease, or a healthy co-twin of an affected twin (not recorded which). Material: blood. The CDR3 amino acid sequence is: CASRSGASRGSSYNEQFF.